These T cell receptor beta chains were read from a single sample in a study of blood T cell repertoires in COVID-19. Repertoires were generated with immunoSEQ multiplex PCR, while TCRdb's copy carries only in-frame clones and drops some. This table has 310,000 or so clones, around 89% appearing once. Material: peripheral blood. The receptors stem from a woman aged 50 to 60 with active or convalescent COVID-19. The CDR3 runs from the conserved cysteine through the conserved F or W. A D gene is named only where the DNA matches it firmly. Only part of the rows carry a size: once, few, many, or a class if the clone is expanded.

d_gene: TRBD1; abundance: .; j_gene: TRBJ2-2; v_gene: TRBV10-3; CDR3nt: TGTGCCATCAGCTCGACAGGGGCCGGGGAGCTGTTTTTT; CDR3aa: CAISSTGAGELFF
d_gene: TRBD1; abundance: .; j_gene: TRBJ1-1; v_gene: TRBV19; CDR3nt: TGTGCCAGTACCATCGGGACAGGCGCTAACACTGAAGCTTTCTTT; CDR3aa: CASTIGTGANTEAFF
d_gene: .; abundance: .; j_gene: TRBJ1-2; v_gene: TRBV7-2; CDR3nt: TGTGCCAGCAGCTTCTTCCGGGGTGGCTACACCTTC; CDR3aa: CASSFFRGGYTF
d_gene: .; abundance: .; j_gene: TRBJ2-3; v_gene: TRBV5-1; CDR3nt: TGCGCCAGCAGCTTGTATCAGGGGAGGGCAGATACGCAGTATTTT; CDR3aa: CASSLYQGRADTQYF
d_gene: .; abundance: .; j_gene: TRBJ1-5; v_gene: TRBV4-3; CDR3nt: TGCGCCAGCAGCCAAGATTGGACTCACTACAATCAGCCCCAGCATTTT; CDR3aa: CASSQDWTHYNQPQHF
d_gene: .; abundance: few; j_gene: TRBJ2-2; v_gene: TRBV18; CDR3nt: TGTGCCAGCTCACCACCACTAACGGGTACCGGGGAGCTGTTTTTT; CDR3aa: CASSPPLTGTGELFF
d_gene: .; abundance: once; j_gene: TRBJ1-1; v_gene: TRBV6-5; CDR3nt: TGTGCCAGCAGGGGACATACGAACACTGAAGCTTTCTTT; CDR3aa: CASRGHTNTEAFF
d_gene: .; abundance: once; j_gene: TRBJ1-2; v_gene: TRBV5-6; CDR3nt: TGTGCCAGCAGCTTGGCGCAGTCCTATGGCTACACCTTC; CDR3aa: CASSLAQSYGYTF
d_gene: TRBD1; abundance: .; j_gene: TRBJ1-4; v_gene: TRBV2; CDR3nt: TGTGCCAGCAGTGCCGGGGACAGGGGGCGAAGTGAAAAACTGTTTTTT; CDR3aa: CASSAGDRGRSEKLFF
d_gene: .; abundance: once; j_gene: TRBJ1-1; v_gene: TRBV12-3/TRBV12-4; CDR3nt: TGTGCCAGCAGTTTTTCGGCGGGCACTGAAGCTTTCTTT; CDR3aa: CASSFSAGTEAFF
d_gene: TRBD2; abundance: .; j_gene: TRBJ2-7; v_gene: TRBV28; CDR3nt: TGTGCCAGCAGTTTACGAGCGGGAGCTAACTACGAGCAGTACTTC; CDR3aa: CASSLRAGANYEQYF
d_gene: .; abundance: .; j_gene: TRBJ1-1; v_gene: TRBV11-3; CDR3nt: TGTGCCAGCAGCTTAAACGGGGGGGCCCCACCTACCCTAAAGAACACTGAAGCTTTCTTT; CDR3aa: CASSLNGGAPPTLKNTEAFF
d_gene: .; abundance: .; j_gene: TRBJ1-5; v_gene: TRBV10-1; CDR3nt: TGCGCCAGCAGTGCAGGTCTCTGCACGAGGGGCAATCAGCCCCAGCATTTT; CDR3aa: CASSAGLCTRGNQPQHF
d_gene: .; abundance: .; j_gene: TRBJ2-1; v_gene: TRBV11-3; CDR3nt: TGTGCCAGCAGCTTAGAGGGGACACGGAGCTCCTACAATGAGCAGTTCTTC; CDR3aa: CASSLEGTRSSYNEQFF
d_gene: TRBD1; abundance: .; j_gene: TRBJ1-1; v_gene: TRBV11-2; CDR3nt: TGTGCCAGCAGCGCGGGGACAGCCCTCATGAACACTGAAGCTTTCTTT; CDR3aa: CASSAGTALMNTEAFF
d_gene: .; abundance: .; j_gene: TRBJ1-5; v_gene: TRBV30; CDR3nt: TGTGCCTGGAGTCCCAAGTTGGGAGGACTCGGCAATCAGCCCCAGCATTTT; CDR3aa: CAWSPKLGGLGNQPQHF
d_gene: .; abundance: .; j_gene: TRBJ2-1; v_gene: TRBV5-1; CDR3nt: TGCGCCAGCAGCTTGTCTCCTGTCTACAATGAGCAGTTCTTC; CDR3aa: CASSLSPVYNEQFF
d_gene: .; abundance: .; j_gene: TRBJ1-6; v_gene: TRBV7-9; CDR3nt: TGTGCCAGCAGCTCGACAGTGCCTAATTCACCCCTCCACTTT; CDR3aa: CASSSTVPNSPLHF
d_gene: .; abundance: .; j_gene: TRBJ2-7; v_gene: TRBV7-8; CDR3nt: TGTGCCAGCAGCTTAGATGGGCAGGGGCTCTACGAGCAGTACTTC; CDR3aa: CASSLDGQGLYEQYF